These T cell receptor beta chains were read from a single sample in a study of regulatory T cells in long-lasting Graves disease. One entry per CDR3 protein, called by TCRdb with MiXCR from the multiplex PCR reads. Of under 450,000 distinct CDR3 sequences in the sample, 10% to 15% were seen once. These same records also appear under a second study, on T cells in Graves' hyperthyroidism and ophthalmopathy.

The input for sequencing was peripheral blood mononuclear cells (PBMCs), taken at new diagnosis, from a patient treated with antithyroid drugs. The receptors come from a woman younger than 35 with Graves disease. CDR3s include the opening cysteine and the closing phenylalanine or tryptophan. D genes are given only for firm matches. Expanded clones get a size class; other rows say once, few or many, or leave the size out.

D: .
V: TRBV20-1
size: .
J: TRBJ2-3
CDR3: CSSSDPISRYTDTQYF
DNA: TGCAGTTCTAGCGACCCTATATCGCGGTACACAGATACGCAGTATTTT

D: .
V: TRBV5-1
size: many
J: TRBJ1-1
CDR3: CASSLFPTRNTEAFF
DNA: TGCGCCAGCAGCTTGTTTCCGACGAGGAACACTGAAGCTTTCTTT

D: TRBD1
V: TRBV5-1
size: few
J: TRBJ2-5
CDR3: CASNPRTGGEETQYF
DNA: TGCGCCAGCAACCCGAGGACAGGAGGAGAAGAGACCCAGTACTTC

D: .
V: TRBV29-1
size: few
J: TRBJ2-5
CDR3: CSVGQGDETQYF
DNA: TGCAGCGTTGGTCAGGGTGACGAGACCCAGTACTTC

D: TRBD1
V: TRBV2
size: many
J: TRBJ2-3
CDR3: CASSDEGALVTDTQYF
DNA: TGTGCCAGCAGTGATGAGGGGGCGTTGGTCACAGATACGCAGTATTTT

D: TRBD1
V: TRBV2
size: many
J: TRBJ1-2
CDR3: CASSGDRVTNYGYTF
DNA: TGTGCCAGCAGTGGGGACAGGGTTACCAACTATGGCTACACCTTC

D: .
V: TRBV6-2/TRBV6-3
size: many
J: TRBJ2-1
CDR3: CASSSRGSPVINEQFF
DNA: TGTGCCAGCAGTTCCCGGGGGAGCCCTGTAATCAATGAGCAGTTCTTC

D: TRBD1
V: TRBV29-1
size: .
J: TRBJ1-2
CDR3: CSVEDEGAYGYTF
DNA: TGCAGCGTTGAAGATGAGGGGGCGTATGGCTACACCTTC

D: .
V: TRBV15
size: many
J: TRBJ1-4
CDR3: CATSKALIATNEKLFF
DNA: TGTGCCACCAGTAAGGCTCTGATTGCAACTAATGAAAAACTGTTTTTT

D: .
V: TRBV6-2/TRBV6-3
size: many
J: TRBJ2-7
CDR3: CASSFEAGWSYEQYF
DNA: TGTGCCAGCAGTTTCGAGGCAGGATGGTCCTACGAGCAGTACTTC

D: .
V: TRBV10-3
size: .
J: TRBJ1-3
CDR3: CAIRRQSAGNTIYF
DNA: TGTGCCATCAGGCGACAGTCTGCGGGAAACACCATATATTTT

D: .
V: TRBV20-1
size: many
J: TRBJ1-2
CDR3: CSASEDTSPGVGYTF
DNA: TGCAGTGCTAGTGAGGACACCTCCCCTGGCGTAGGCTACACCTTC

D: TRBD1
V: TRBV18
size: few
J: TRBJ2-1
CDR3: CASSPPGQGAVNEQFF
DNA: TGTGCCAGCTCACCACCGGGTCAGGGGGCGGTCAATGAGCAGTTCTTC